The 13 T cell receptor beta chains below all came from one sample that was sequenced in a study of blood T cell repertoires in COVID-19. The table came from immunoSEQ multiplex PCR; TCRdb's copy has only in-frame clones and leaves some out. This sample yields 400,000 to 450,000 clones, of which approximately 89% are seen a single time; over 10% belongs to the top ten. Sequenced input: peripheral blood. These receptors were obtained from a woman aged 45 to 65 with COVID-19, enrolled during active disease.

This chain links TRBV27 with TRBJ1-1, with D possibly TRBD1 on 6 matching bases. The CDR3 is 14 amino acids. Per the germline V gene, CDR1 is MNHEY and CDR2 is SMNVEV (reference sequence). V was trimmed by 2 bases and J by 4 bases, leaving 11 bases between them. The CDR3 sequence is CASSLGYRATEAFF. For the CDR3, the DNA is TGTGCCAGCAGTTTAGGATACAGGGCCACTGAAGCTTTCTTT.

This rearrangement joins TRBV2 to TRBJ1-1; possible D gene TRBD1, 5 bases. The CDR3 contains 15 residues. The germline V gene has CDR1 SNHLY and CDR2 FYNNEI. V gave up 0 bases and J gave up 4 bases, with 12 bases separating them. CDR3 residues: CASSEALGGTTEAFF. In DNA form, the CDR3 reads TGTGCCAGCAGTGAAGCGCTGGGGGGTACCACTGAAGCTTTCTTT. The full variable domain, in which reference TRBV2 and TRBJ1-1 provide the parts outside the CDR3, is EPEVTQTPSHQVTQMGQEVILRCVPISNHLYFYWYRQILGQKVEFLVSFYNNEISEKSEIFDDQFSVERPDGSNFTLKIRSTKLEDSAMYFCASSEALGGTTEAFFGQGTRLTVV.

V usage is TRBV11-3 and J usage is TRBJ2-3; 8 bases agree with TRBD1. Unmatched junction bases numbered 5, after V lost 5 bases and J lost 4 bases. The CDR3 has 14 residues. Germline V lookup: CDR1 SGHNT, CDR2 YENEEA. In DNA, the CDR3 is TGTGCCAGCAGCGACCGGACAGGGCCAGATACGCAGTATTTT. It translates to CASSDRTGPDTQYF.

The chain has TRBV9 and TRBJ2-6; 8 positions agree with TRBD1. With 0 bases clipped from V and 2 bases from J, the junction kept 4 bases outside the gene matches. CDR1 is SGDLS, CDR2 YYNGEE, per germline. The CDR3 covers 17 residues. The CDR3 DNA follows: TGTGCCAGCAGCGTAGGCCGGACAGGGACTGGGGCCAACGTCCTGACTTTC. Protein sequence: CASSVGRTGTGANVLTF.

The chain links TRBV19 to TRBJ1-2, with 7 positions matching TRBD1. This CDR3 region has 16 residues. Trimming at V came to 5 bases and at J to 0 bases, leaving 9 bases not matched to a gene. Germline V gene sequence: CDR1 LNHDA, CDR2 SQIVND (reference sequence). CDR3 coding DNA: TGTGCCAGTAGTCCTGGGGACAGTCGAGCTAACTATGGCTACACCTTC. Translated, it gives CASSPGDSRANYGYTF.

The chain has TRBV27 and TRBJ1-4; TRBD1 is a possible D gene (6 bases). The CDR3 sequence is 12 residues long. The germline V and J ends were trimmed by 6 bases and 7 bases, with 9 bases remaining between them. The germline CDR1 and CDR2 sequences are MNHEY and SMNVEV (reference sequence). The CDR3 region has the DNA TGTGCCAGCAGCCCCAGGGGTGAAAAACTGTTTTTT. This encodes CASSPRGEKLFF.

The genes are TRBV6-6 and TRBJ2-2, with D possibly being TRBD2 (6 bases). Deletions cut 5 bases from V and 4 bases from J, with 20 bases between. Germline lookup yields CDR1 MNHNY and CDR2 SVGAGI (reference sequence). The CDR3 has 17 amino acids. The DNA of the CDR3 is TGTGCCAGCAGTCCCAGTTGGTCCGGGGGTACCACCGGGGAGCTGTTTTTT. Amino acid sequence: CASSPSWSGGTTGELFF.

The chain is built from TRBV6-5 and TRBJ1-4, with 8 bases fitting TRBD1. Germline CDR1 is MNHEY and CDR2 is SVGAGI. The ends lost 6 bases at V and 0 bases at J; junction bases unmatched: 3. The CDR3 consists of 15 residues. CDR3 in DNA: TGTGCCAGCAGCGACAGGGGAGCAACTAATGAAAAACTGTTTTTT. It encodes CASSDRGATNEKLFF.

The gene calls are TRBV7-6 and TRBJ1-3; tentatively, D is TRBD1 (5 bases). CDR3 length: 17 residues. Germline CDR1 and CDR2: SGHVS and FNYEAQ. With 2 bases removed from V and 0 bases from J, the gap between germline ends came to 14 bases. CDR3 residues: CASSLLEGQLSGNTIYF. The CDR3 DNA is TGTGCCAGCAGCTTATTGGAGGGGCAGCTCTCTGGAAACACCATATATTTT.

J is TRBJ1-6 and V is TRBV30, with 7 bases identical to TRBD1. Looked up from germline, CDR1 is GTSNPN and CDR2 is SVGIG (reference sequence). V dropped 2 bases and J dropped 10; count of bases not matched to a gene: 11. This CDR3 is built from 15 residues. CDR3: CAWSQNRGRGSPLHF. The CDR3 region has the DNA TGTGCCTGGAGTCAAAACAGGGGTAGGGGGTCACCCCTCCACTTT.

V and J are TRBV2 and TRBJ2-2, with a tentative D call TRBD2 (7 bases). The CDR3 runs 14 residues. The V end lost 8 bases, the J end lost 6 bases, and 16 bases lay between the germline ends. Germline V gives CDR1 SNHLY, CDR2 FYNNEI. CDR3 residues: CASCWGGQAGELFF. CDR3 bases: TGTGCCAGCTGCTGGGGGGGGCAAGCCGGGGAGCTGTTTTTT.

CDR3: CASSNTGSQPQHF. For the CDR3, the DNA is TGTGCCAGTAGTAACACAGGCAGTCAGCCCCAGCATTTT. J is TRBJ1-5 and V is TRBV19, with a tentative D call TRBD1 (5 bases). Germline V gene data show CDR1 as LNHDA and CDR2 as SQIVND (reference sequence). The germline V and J ends were trimmed by 4 bases and 6 bases, with 10 bases remaining between them. This CDR3 is 13 amino acids long.

The chain carries TRBV9 and TRBJ2-7, with 7 bases aligning to TRBD1. The germline CDR1 and CDR2 sequences are SGDLS and YYNGEE. V shed 2 bases and J 4 bases; nucleotides not matched to a gene: 9. The CDR3 consists of 15 residues. The CDR3 loop is CASSVETGNGYEQYF. In nucleotides, the CDR3 is TGTGCCAGCAGCGTCGAGACAGGGAATGGGTACGAGCAGTACTTC.